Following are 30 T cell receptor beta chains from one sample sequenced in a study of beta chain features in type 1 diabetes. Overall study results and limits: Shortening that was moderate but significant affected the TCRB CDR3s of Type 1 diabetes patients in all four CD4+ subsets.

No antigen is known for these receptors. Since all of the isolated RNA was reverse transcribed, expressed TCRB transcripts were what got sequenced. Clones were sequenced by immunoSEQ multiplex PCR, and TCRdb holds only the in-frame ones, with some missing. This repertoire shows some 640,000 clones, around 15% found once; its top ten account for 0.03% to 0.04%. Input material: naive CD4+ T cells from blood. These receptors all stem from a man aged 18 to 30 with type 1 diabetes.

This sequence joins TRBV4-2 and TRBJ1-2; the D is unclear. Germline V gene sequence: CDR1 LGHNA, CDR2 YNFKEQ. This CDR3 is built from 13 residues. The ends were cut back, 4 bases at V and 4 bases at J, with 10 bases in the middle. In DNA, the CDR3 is TGTGCCAGCAGCCCCCCCGGAGTCTATGGCTACACCTTC. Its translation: CASSPPGVYGYTF.

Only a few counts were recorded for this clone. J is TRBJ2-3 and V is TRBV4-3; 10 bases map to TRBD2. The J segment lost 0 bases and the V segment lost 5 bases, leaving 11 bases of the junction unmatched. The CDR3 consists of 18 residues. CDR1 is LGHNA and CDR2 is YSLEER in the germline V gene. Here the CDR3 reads CASSTTSGAPASTDTQYF. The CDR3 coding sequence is TGCGCCAGCAGCACCACTAGCGGGGCCCCCGCTAGCACAGATACGCAGTATTTT.

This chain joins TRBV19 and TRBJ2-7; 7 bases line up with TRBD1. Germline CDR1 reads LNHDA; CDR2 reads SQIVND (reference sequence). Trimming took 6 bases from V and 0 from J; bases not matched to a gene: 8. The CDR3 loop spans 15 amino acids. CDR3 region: CASSQQDRSSYEQYF. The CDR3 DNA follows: TGTGCCAGTAGCCAACAGGACAGGAGCTCCTACGAGCAGTACTTC. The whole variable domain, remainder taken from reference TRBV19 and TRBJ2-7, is DGGITQSPKYLFRKEGQNVTLSCEQNLNHDAMYWYRQDPGQGLRLIYYSQIVNDFQKGDIAEGYSVSREKKESFPLTVTSAQKNPTAFYLCASSQQDRSSYEQYFGPGTRLTVT.

Written as DNA, the CDR3 is TGTGCCATCAGAGGGGCCTCCTACGAGCAGTACTTC. Translation gives CAIRGASYEQYF. V is TRBV10-3 and J is TRBJ2-7; possible D gene TRBD1, 5 bases. Germline V lookup: CDR1 ENHRY, CDR2 SYGVKD. The CDR3 length is 12 residues. Trimming removed 6 bases from V and 0 bases from J, with 6 bases in between.

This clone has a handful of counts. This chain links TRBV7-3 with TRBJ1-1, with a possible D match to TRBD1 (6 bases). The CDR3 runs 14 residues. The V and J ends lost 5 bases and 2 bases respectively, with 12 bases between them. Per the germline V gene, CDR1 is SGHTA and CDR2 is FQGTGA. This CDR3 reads CASSPTGYNTEAFF. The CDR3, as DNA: TGTGCCAGCAGCCCGACAGGATACAACACTGAAGCTTTCTTT.

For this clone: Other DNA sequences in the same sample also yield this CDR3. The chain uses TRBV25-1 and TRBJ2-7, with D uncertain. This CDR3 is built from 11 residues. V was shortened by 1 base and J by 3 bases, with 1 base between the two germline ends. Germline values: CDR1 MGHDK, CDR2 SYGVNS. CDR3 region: CASSEFYEQYF. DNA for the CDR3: TGTGCCAGCAGTGAATTCTACGAGCAGTACTTC.

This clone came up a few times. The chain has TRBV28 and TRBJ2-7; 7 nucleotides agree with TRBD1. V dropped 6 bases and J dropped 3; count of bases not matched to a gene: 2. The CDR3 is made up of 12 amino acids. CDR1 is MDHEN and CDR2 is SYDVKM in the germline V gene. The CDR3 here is CASSRQGYEQYF. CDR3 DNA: TGTGCCAGCAGCCGACAGGGCTACGAGCAGTACTTC.

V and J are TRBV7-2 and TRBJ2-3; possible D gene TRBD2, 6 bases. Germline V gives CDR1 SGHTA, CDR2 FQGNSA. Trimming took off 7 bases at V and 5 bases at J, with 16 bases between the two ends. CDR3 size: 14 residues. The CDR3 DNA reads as TGTGCCAGCACCCTACAAAGGGGAGGAGATACGCAGTATTTT. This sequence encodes CASTLQRGGDTQYF. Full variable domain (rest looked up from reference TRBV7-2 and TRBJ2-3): GAGVSQSPSNKVTEKGKDVELRCDPISGHTALYWYRQSLGQGLEFLIYFQGNSAPDKSGLPSDRFSAERTGGSVSTLTIQRTQQEDSAVYLCASTLQRGGDTQYFGPGTRLTVL.

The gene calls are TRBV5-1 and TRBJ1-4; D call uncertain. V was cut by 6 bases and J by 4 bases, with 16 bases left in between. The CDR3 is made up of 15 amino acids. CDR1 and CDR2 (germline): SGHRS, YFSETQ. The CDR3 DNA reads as TGCGCCAGCACCCCCTCAGGAACCTTTAATGAAAAACTGTTTTTT. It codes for CASTPSGTFNEKLFF. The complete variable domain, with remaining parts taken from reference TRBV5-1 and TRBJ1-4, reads KAGVTQTPRYLIKTRGQQVTLSCSPISGHRSVSWYQQTPGQGLQFLFEYFSETQRNKGNFPGRFSGRQFSNSRSEMNVSTLELGDSALYLCASTPSGTFNEKLFFGSGTQLSVL.

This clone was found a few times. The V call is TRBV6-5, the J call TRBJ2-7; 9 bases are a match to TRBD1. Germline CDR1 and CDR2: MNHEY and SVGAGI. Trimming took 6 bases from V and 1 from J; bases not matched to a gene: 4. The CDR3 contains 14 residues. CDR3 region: CASRKDRGSYEQYF. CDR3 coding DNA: TGTGCCAGCAGAAAGGACAGGGGATCCTACGAGCAGTACTTC.

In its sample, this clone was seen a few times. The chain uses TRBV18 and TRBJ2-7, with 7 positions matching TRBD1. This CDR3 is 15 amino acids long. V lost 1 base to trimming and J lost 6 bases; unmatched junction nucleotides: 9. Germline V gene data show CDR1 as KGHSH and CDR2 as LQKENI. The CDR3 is CASSPQGARVAEQYF. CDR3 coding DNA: TGTGCCAGCTCACCACAGGGGGCGCGGGTGGCCGAGCAGTACTTC. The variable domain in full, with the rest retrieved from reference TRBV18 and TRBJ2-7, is NAGVMQNPRHLVRRRGQEARLRCSPMKGHSHVYWYRQLPEEGLKFMVYLQKENIIDESGMPKERFSAEFPKEGPSILRIQQVVRGDSAAYFCASSPQGARVAEQYFGPGTRLTVT.

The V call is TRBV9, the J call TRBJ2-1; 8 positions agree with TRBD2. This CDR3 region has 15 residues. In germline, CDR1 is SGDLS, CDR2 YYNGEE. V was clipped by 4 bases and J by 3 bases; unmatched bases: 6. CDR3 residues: CASSPAGGLYNEQFF. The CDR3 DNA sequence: TGTGCCAGCAGCCCGGCGGGGGGTCTCTACAATGAGCAGTTCTTC.

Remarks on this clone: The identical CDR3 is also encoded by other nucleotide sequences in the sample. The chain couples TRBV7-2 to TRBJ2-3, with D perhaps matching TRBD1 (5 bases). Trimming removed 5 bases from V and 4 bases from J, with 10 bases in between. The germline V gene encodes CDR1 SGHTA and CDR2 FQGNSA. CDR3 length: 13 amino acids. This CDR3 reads CASSLWGSDTQYF. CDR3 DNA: TGTGCCAGCAGCCTTTGGGGCTCAGATACGCAGTATTTT.

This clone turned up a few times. This chain's CDR3 is CASSLVVGRVENSPLHF. CDR3 DNA sequence: TGTGCCAGCAGCTTAGTAGTTGGCAGGGTGGAGAATTCACCCCTCCACTTT. The chain links TRBV7-6 to TRBJ1-6, with a weak D call TRBD1 (5 bases). This CDR3 spans 17 amino acids. CDR1 SGHVS and CDR2 FNYEAQ come from the germline V gene. V was clipped by 1 base and J by 7 bases, with 17 bases between them.

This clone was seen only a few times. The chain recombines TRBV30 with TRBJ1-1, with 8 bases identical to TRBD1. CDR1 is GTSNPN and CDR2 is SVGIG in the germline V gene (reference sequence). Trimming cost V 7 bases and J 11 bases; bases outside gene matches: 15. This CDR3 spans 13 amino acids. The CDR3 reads CASRTGRTSEAFF. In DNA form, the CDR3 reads TGTGCCTCACGGACAGGGAGGACTTCGGAGGCTTTCTTT.

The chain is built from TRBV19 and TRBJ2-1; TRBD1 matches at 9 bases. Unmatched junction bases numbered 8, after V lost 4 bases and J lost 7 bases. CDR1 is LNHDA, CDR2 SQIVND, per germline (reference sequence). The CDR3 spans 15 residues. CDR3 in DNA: TGTGCCAGTAGTAGCCGGGACAGGGATGAGAATGAGCAGTTCTTC. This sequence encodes CASSSRDRDENEQFF. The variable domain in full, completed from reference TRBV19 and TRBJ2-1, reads DGGITQSPKYLFRKEGQNVTLSCEQNLNHDAMYWYRQDPGQGLRLIYYSQIVNDFQKGDIAEGYSVSREKKESFPLTVTSAQKNPTAFYLCASSSRDRDENEQFFGPGTRLTVL.

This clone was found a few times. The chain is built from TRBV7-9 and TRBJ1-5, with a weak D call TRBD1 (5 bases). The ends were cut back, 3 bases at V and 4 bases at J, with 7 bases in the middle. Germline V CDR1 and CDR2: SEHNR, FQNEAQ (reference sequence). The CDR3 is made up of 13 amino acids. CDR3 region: CASSLRGNQPQHF. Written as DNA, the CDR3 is TGTGCCAGCAGCTTGCGGGGGAATCAGCCCCAGCATTTT.

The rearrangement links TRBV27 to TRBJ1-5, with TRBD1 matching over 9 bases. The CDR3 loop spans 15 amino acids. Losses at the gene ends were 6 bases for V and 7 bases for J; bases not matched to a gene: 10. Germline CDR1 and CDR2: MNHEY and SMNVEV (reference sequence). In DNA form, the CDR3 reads TGTGCCAGCAGGTCCGGACAGGGGACAGGCCAGCCCCAGCATTTT. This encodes CASRSGQGTGQPQHF.

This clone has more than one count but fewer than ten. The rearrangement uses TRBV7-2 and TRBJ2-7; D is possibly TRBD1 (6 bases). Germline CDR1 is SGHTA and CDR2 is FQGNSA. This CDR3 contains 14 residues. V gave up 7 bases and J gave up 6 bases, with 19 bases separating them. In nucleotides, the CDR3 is TGTGCCAGCACACCCCAACCTCAGGGGAGCGAGCAGTACTTC. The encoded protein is CASTPQPQGSEQYF. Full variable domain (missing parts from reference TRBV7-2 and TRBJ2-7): GAGVSQSPSNKVTEKGKDVELRCDPISGHTALYWYRQSLGQGLEFLIYFQGNSAPDKSGLPSDRFSAERTGGSVSTLTIQRTQQEDSAVYLCASTPQPQGSEQYFGPGTRLTVT.

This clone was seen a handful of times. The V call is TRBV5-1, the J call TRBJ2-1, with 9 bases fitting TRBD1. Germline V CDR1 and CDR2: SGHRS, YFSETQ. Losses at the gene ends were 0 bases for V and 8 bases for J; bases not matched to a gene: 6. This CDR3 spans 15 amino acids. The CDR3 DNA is TGCGCCAGCAGCTTGGAGGGACAGGGTACGGATGAGCAGTTCTTC. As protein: CASSLEGQGTDEQFF.

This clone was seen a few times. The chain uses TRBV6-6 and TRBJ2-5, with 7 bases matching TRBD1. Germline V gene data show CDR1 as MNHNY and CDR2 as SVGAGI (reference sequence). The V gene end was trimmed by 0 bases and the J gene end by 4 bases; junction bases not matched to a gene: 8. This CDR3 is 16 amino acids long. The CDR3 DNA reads TGTGCCAGCAGTTACTCCGTTAACAGGGGATTAGAGACCCAGTACTTC. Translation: CASSYSVNRGLETQYF.

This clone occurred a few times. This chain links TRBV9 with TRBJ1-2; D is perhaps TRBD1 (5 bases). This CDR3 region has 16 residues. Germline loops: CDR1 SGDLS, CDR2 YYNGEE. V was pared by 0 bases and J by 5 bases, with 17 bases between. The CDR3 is CASSVGDLGRVYGYTF. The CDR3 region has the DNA TGTGCCAGCAGCGTAGGAGATCTTGGCAGGGTGTATGGCTACACCTTC.

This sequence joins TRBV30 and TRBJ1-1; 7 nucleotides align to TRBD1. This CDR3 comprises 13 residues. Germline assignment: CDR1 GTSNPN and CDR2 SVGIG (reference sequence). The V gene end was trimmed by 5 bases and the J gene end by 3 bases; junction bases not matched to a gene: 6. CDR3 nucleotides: TGTGCCTGGGCAACAGGGGATTACACTGAAGCTTTCTTT. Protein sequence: CAWATGDYTEAFF.

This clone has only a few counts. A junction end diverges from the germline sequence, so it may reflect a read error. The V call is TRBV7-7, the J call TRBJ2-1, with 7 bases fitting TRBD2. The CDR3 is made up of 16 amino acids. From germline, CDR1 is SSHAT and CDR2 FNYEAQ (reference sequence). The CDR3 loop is CASSPRREIGGNEQFF. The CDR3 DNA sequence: TGTGCTAGCAGCCCTCGGCGGGAGATCGGTGGGAATGAGCAGTTCTTC.

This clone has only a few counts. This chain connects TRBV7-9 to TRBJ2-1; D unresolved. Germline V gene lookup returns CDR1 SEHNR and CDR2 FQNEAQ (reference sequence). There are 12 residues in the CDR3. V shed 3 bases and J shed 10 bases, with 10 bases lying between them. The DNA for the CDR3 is TGTGCCAGCAGCTTTGCCCGACTGGAGCAGTTCTTC. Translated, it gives CASSFARLEQFF.

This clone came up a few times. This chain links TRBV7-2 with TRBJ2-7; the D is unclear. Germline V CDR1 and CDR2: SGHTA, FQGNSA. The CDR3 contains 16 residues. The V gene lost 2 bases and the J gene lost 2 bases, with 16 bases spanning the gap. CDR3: CASSLLHLYPPYEQYF. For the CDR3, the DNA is TGTGCCAGCAGCTTACTTCACCTATACCCCCCCTACGAGCAGTACTTC.

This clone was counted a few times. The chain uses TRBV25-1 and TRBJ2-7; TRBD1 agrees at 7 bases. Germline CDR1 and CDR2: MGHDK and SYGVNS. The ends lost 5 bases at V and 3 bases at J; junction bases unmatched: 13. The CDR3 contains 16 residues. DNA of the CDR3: TGTGCCAGCAGTCTGAATAGACAGGGCCCCTTCTACGAGCAGTACTTC. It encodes CASSLNRQGPFYEQYF.

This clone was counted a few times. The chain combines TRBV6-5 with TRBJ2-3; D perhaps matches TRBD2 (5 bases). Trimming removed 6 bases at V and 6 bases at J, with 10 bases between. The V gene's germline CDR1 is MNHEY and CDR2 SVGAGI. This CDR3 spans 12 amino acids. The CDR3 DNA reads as TGTGCCAGCAGCCCAGCGGCGGATACGCAGTATTTT. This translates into CASSPAADTQYF.

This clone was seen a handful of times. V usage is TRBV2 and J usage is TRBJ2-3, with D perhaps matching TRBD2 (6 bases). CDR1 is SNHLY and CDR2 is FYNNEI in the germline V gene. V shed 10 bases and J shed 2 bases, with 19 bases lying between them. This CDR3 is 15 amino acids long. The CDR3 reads CATSRGLSPTDTQYF. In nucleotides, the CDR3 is TGTGCCACCTCACGGGGACTTTCGCCCACAGATACGCAGTATTTT. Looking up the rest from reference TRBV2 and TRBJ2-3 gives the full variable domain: EPEVTQTPSHQVTQMGQEVILRCVPISNHLYFYWYRQILGQKVEFLVSFYNNEISEKSEIFDDQFSVERPDGSNFTLKIRSTKLEDSAMYFCATSRGLSPTDTQYFGPGTRLTVL.

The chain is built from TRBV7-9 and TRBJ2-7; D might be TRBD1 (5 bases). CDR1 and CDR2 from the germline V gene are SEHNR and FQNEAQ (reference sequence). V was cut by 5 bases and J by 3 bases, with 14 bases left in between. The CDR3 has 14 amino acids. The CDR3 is CASSMWTTSYEQYF. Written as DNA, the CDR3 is TGTGCCAGCAGCATGTGGACAACCAGCTACGAGCAGTACTTC.